The rows below give T cell receptor beta chains drawn from one sample of a study of T cells in Graves' hyperthyroidism and ophthalmopathy. One entry per CDR3 protein results from TCRdb running MiXCR on the multiplex PCR reads. The data show roughly 640,000 distinct CDR3 sequences, about a sixth seen once. The sample consisted of blood. The source is a woman aged 35 to 49 with Graves' ophthalmopathy. The CDR3 runs from the conserved cysteine through the conserved F or W. The D gene is left open where the match is weak. The size of a clone is reported for some rows only, either as once, few or many, or as a class for expanded clones.

j_call | clone_size | d_call | v_call | cdr3_nt | cdr3_aa
TRBJ1-2 | many | TRBD1 | TRBV20-1 | TGCAGTGCGGCGGGACAGGGGAGAGACTATGGCTACACCTTC | CSAAGQGRDYGYTF
TRBJ1-1 | few | NA | TRBV19 | TGTGCCAGTAGTATCCCGACTGGGGTGACTGAAGCTTTCTTT | CASSIPTGVTEAFF
TRBJ1-5 | NA | NA | TRBV10-2 | TGCGCCAGCAGTGAGTCAGGGGGGAAATTTCAGCCCCAGCATTTT | CASSESGGKFQPQHF
TRBJ1-2 | few | NA | TRBV3-1 | TGTGCCAGCAGCCACCAGGGGGGCTACACCTTC | CASSHQGGYTF
TRBJ1-1 | few | TRBD1 | TRBV12-3/TRBV12-4 | TGTACCAGCAGCGGACAGGGGGCAGGGGCTGAAGCTTTCTTT | CTSSGQGAGAEAFF
TRBJ2-3 | NA | NA | TRBV2 | TGTGCCAGCAGACTGACAAGGAGCACAGATACGCAGTATTTT | CASRLTRSTDTQYF
TRBJ1-3 | few | NA | TRBV10-2 | TGCGCCAGCGGGGACACATTCTCTGGAAACACCATATATTTT | CASGDTFSGNTIYF
TRBJ1-1 | few | NA | TRBV14 | TGTGCCAGCAGCCAAGACAGGGGCCGCGGCACTGAAGCTTTCTTT | CASSQDRGRGTEAFF
TRBJ2-5 | few | NA | TRBV6-1 | TGTGCCAGCGGCAGACCCCCCCTGGAGACCCAGTACTTC | CASGRPPLETQYF
TRBJ2-4 | many | NA | TRBV7-9 | TGTGCCAGCAGCTTAGTAGGCCCAGGGACCAAAAACATTCAGTACTTC | CASSLVGPGTKNIQYF
TRBJ2-1 | few | TRBD2 | TRBV11-2 | TGTGCCAGCAGCTTAGAACTCCCGGGACTAGCGGGGGGAAGGACAGAGCAGTTCTTC | CASSLELPGLAGGRTEQFF
TRBJ2-2 | many | TRBD1 | TRBV28 | TGTGCCAGCAGCGAGGGGACAGTTAACACCGGGGAGCTGTTTTTT | CASSEGTVNTGELFF
TRBJ2-1 | few | NA | TRBV24-1 | TGTGCCACCAGTGATTTTAGAAGCTCCTACAATGAGCAGTTCTTC | CATSDFRSSYNEQFF
TRBJ2-7 | many | NA | TRBV20-1 | TGCAGTGCTGGCCCCACAGGGATAGGATCCTACGAGCAGTACTTC | CSAGPTGIGSYEQYF
TRBJ1-1 | many | TRBD1 | TRBV11-2 | TGTGCCAGCATCCTCGGACAGGGAGGCACTGAAGCTTTCTTT | CASILGQGGTEAFF
TRBJ1-2 | many | NA | TRBV2 | TGTGCCAGCCTTCAGGTTAACTATGGCTACACCTTC | CASLQVNYGYTF
TRBJ2-7 | few | TRBD2 | TRBV4-1 | TGCGCCAGCAGCGCCGAAGGGTCCGCGGGAGTCTACGAGCAGTACTTC | CASSAEGSAGVYEQYF
TRBJ2-2 | many | TRBD1 | TRBV30 | TGTGCCCGAACAGGGGGCGCTTGGACCGGGGAGCTGTTTTTT | CARTGGAWTGELFF
TRBJ2-7 | few | NA | TRBV7-8 | TGTGCCAGCAGCTCGAGCCATATCTCCTACGAGCAGTACTTC | CASSSSHISYEQYF
TRBJ1-1 | NA | NA | TRBV19 | TGTGCCAGTAGTCGAGTTAATCGCGGCAGGGGAAACACTGAAGCTTTCTTT | CASSRVNRGRGNTEAFF
TRBJ1-5 | many | NA | TRBV20-1 | TGCAGTGCGACCCCTGGGGATCAGCCCCAGCATTTT | CSATPGDQPQHF
TRBJ2-2 | NA | TRBD1 | TRBV12-3/TRBV12-4 | TGTGCCAGCAGTTTAAGACAGGGGTTTTCCGGGGAGCTGTTTTTT | CASSLRQGFSGELFF
TRBJ1-1 | NA | NA | TRBV6-5 | TGTGCCAGCAGTTACTCCTATACAGGGAGGTCCACTGAAGCTTTCTTT | CASSYSYTGRSTEAFF
TRBJ2-6 | NA | NA | TRBV20-1 | TGCAGTGCTAGAGATCCGGGACGGGGCTCCGTTGGCAACGTCCTGACTTTC | CSARDPGRGSVGNVLTF
TRBJ2-1 | many | TRBD2 | TRBV30 | TGTGCCTGGTCGCGGCCGGGACTAGCGGAGTTCTTC | CAWSRPGLAEFF
TRBJ2-1 | NA | TRBD1 | TRBV5-4 | TGTGCCAGCAGCTTGGGGACAGGGGGCATTCATGAGCAGTTCTTC | CASSLGTGGIHEQFF
TRBJ2-3 | once | TRBD2 | TRBV5-8 | TGTGCCAGCAGCCCCCCGGGACTAGCGGGGACGTCGGGTGATACGCAGTATTTT | CASSPPGLAGTSGDTQYF
TRBJ2-5 | many | TRBD1 | TRBV2 | TGTGCCAGCAGACAACAGGGGACGTACCAAGAGACCCAGTACTTC | CASRQQGTYQETQYF
TRBJ2-3 | few | NA | TRBV7-9 | TGTGCGTTGCAGAAGGTGCCTCGCCCAGATACGCAGTATTTT | CALQKVPRPDTQYF
TRBJ2-1 | NA | TRBD1 | TRBV20-1 | TGCAGTGCTAGAGCCGGACAGGCAGGGGCCTACAATGAGCAGTTCTTC | CSARAGQAGAYNEQFF
TRBJ1-2 | few | NA | TRBV5-1 | TGCGCCAGCAGCTCCGGGACTGGGCCAAATGGCTACACCTTC | CASSSGTGPNGYTF
TRBJ1-4 | many | NA | TRBV30 | TGTGCCTGGAGTGGCGGCACGTCATTTGGGGAAAAACTGTTTTTT | CAWSGGTSFGEKLFF
TRBJ1-5 | few | NA | TRBV6-2/TRBV6-3 | TGTGCCAGCAGCCTAGACTACCCCCGAGGGAGGGATCAGCCCCAGCATTTT | CASSLDYPRGRDQPQHF
TRBJ2-7 | many | NA | TRBV5-1 | TGCGCCAGCAGCTCCAGGGGCAGCTCATCCTACGAGCAGTACTTC | CASSSRGSSSYEQYF
TRBJ2-7 | many | NA | TRBV6-1 | TGTGCCAGCAGACCCCTCGGGTCTCGTTACGGGCAGTACTTC | CASRPLGSRYGQYF
TRBJ1-3 | few | NA | TRBV28 | TGTGCCAGCAAACAAAGGGGCTTTGGAAACACCATATATTTT | CASKQRGFGNTIYF
TRBJ2-7 | few | TRBD1 | TRBV20-1 | TGCAGTGCGGCCGGGACAGGGGCCTACGAGCAGTACTTC | CSAAGTGAYEQYF
TRBJ2-7 | few | TRBD1 | TRBV9 | TGTGCCAGCAGCGTAGGGGATCCGGGACAGGGGTCCTACGAGCAGTACTTC | CASSVGDPGQGSYEQYF
TRBJ2-5 | once | TRBD2 | TRBV12-3/TRBV12-4 | TGTGCTAGCAGACCTTCTAGCGGGAGGCGAAAGACCCAGTACTTC | CASRPSSGRRKTQYF
TRBJ2-5 | few | TRBD2 | TRBV4-1 | TGCGCCAGCAGCCAGCTAGCGGGAGTTGGGACCCAGTACTTC | CASSQLAGVGTQYF
TRBJ2-1 | few | NA | TRBV7-9 | TGTGCCAGCAGCTTCGGACTTTCTAGCGCCCACAATGAGCAGTTCTTC | CASSFGLSSAHNEQFF
TRBJ2-1 | once | TRBD2 | TRBV12-3/TRBV12-4 | TGTGTCAGCAGTCCATCGGGGGGGAATGAGCAGTTCTTC | CVSSPSGGNEQFF
TRBJ2-3 | NA | NA | TRBV15 | TGTGCCACCAGCAGAACGTTGCGGCTTGACCTCACAGATACGCAGTATTTT | CATSRTLRLDLTDTQYF
TRBJ2-5 | NA | TRBD1 | TRBV2 | TGTGCCAGCAGGCTCGACAGGGGGCTGGAGACCCAGTACTTC | CASRLDRGLETQYF
TRBJ2-7 | many | NA | TRBV5-1 | TGCGCCAGCAGCTTGGCAGGACTGCGCTCCTACGAGCAGTACTTC | CASSLAGLRSYEQYF
TRBJ2-1 | NA | TRBD2 | TRBV20-1 | TGCAGTGGGGAGGCTAGCGGGAGAAAAAATACCCCCTACAATGAGCAGTTCTTC | CSGEASGRKNTPYNEQFF
TRBJ2-1 | few | NA | TRBV7-9 | TGTGCCAGCACCCTCTGGGGAGGCGGCAATGAGCAGTTCTTC | CASTLWGGGNEQFF